The present TCR beta chain was sequenced within a study of shared clonotypes between healthy human individuals. Study-level findings and limits: Sharing across four donors was highest in naive CD4 (approximately 5%) and lowest in memory CD8 (roughly 0.4%). It was expected that sequencing depth would affect clonotype sharing among donors.

Original processing notes: ImmunoSEQ only sent back junction sequences with no quality scores, so filtering was done differently. Profiled with immunoSEQ multiplex PCR; TCRdb holds only in-frame clones, not every one. V and J calls and clone size follow that table, whereas D and trimming were derived from the DNA. The profile covers some 2 million clones, with about 95% appearing a single time and 0.95% to 1.5% taken by the ten largest. The ends lost 6 bases at V and 0 bases at J; junction bases unmatched: 6. CDR3 length: 15 residues. Germline assignment: CDR1 SNHLY and CDR2 FYNNEI. A note on this clone: The antigen is undetermined.

Naive CD8 isolation took CD45RO-negative cells positively selected for CCR7 and excluded terminally differentiated effector memory CD45RA+ cells. This sequence originates from a man younger than 35 in good health. The sample consisted of naive CD8+ T cells sorted from blood. The chain uses TRBV2 and TRBJ1-1; TRBD1 agrees at 8 bases. This CDR3 is CASSGTGPMNTEAFF. CDR3 DNA sequence: TGTGCCAGCAGCGGGACAGGCCCTATGAACACTGAAGCTTTCTTT.